These 14 T cell receptor beta chains were sequenced from one sample in a study of T cell repertoires in cytomegalovirus infection. One entry per CDR3 protein, called by TCRdb with MiXCR from the reads. This sample yields hundreds of thousands of distinct CDR3 sequences, of which around a third are seen a single time; over 15% belongs to the top ten. These receptors have no identified antigens. Material: cultured PBMCs, obtained from culture after CMV antigen stimulation. Receptor source: a human donor in good health (CMV status not recorded). Some clones in this sample may be carry-over from other donors' samples.

This clonotype was observed at least ten times. The chain couples TRBV7-2 to TRBJ1-5; D gene unclear. This CDR3 has 16 residues. With 5 bases removed from V and 0 bases from J, the gap between germline ends came to 14 bases. The germline V gene encodes CDR1 SGHTA and CDR2 FQGNSA. The DNA for the CDR3 is TGTGCCAGCAGCCCCCGGCGGAGTTATAGCAATCAGCCCCAGCATTTT. Residues: CASSPRRSYSNQPQHF.

This clonotype was counted ten times or more. CDR3: CASSLGRGVSNQPQHF. The CDR3 nucleotides read TGTGCCAGCAGCTTAGGGCGGGGGGTAAGCAATCAGCCCCAGCATTTT. The chain joins TRBV7-2 to TRBJ1-5, with D possibly matching TRBD1 (5 bases). V lost 1 base, J lost 1 base, and 11 bases lay in between. CDR1 and CDR2 from the germline V gene are SGHTA and FQGNSA. The length of the CDR3 is 16 residues.

V gene TRBV7-6 combines with J gene TRBJ2-3; 9 bases align to TRBD2. The CDR3 is 16 amino acids. V shed 1 base, J shed 4 bases, and the junction held 6 bases outside the gene matches. Germline assignment: CDR1 SGHVS and CDR2 FNYEAQ. The CDR3 coding sequence is TGTGCCAGCAGCTTAGAGTCTAGCGGGGTCTCAGATACGCAGTATTTT. This translates into CASSLESSGVSDTQYF.

The sample holds many counts of this clonotype. The genes are TRBV7-2 and TRBJ2-7; D may match TRBD1 or TRBD2 (6 bases each). The ends were cut back, 7 bases at V and 4 bases at J, with 20 bases in the middle. The CDR3 covers 15 residues. Looked up from germline, CDR1 is SGHTA and CDR2 is FQGNSA. The CDR3 reads CASTLSPGAPYEQYF. The CDR3 DNA is TGTGCCAGCACCCTATCGCCGGGGGCGCCGTACGAGCAGTACTTC.

The chain employs TRBV6-2 or TRBV6-3 and TRBJ2-7; D possibly corresponds to TRBD1 (6 bases). The V gene lost 2 bases and the J gene lost 5 bases, with 22 bases spanning the gap. This CDR3 is built from 17 residues. Germline V gene data show CDR1 as MNHEY and CDR2 as SVGEGT. The CDR3 coding sequence is TGTGCCAGCAGTTACAGAGGAAACCGAGGACAGAACAACGAGCAGTACTTC. It is translated as CASSYRGNRGQNNEQYF.

This sequence joins TRBV12-3 or TRBV12-4 and TRBJ2-5, with a possible D match to TRBD2 (6 bases). V lost 6 bases, J lost 5 bases, and 16 bases lay in between. The CDR3 contains 14 residues. This CDR3 is CASSPTGTGETQYF. CDR3 coding DNA: TGTGCCAGCAGCCCTACCGGGACTGGTGAGACCCAGTACTTC.

The chain carries TRBV23-1 and TRBJ1-5; D is perhaps TRBD1 (6 bases). TRBV23-1 counts as an open reading frame of uncertain function. This CDR3 spans 14 amino acids. V gave up 7 bases and J gave up 4 bases, with 14 bases separating them. Written as DNA, the CDR3 is TGCGCCAGCACCCAGAGGACAGTTAATCAGCCCCAGCATTTT. Its translation: CASTQRTVNQPQHF.

The genes are TRBV20-1 and TRBJ2-1; 8 nucleotides align to TRBD2. The trim removed 1 base at V and 7 bases at J, leaving 9 bases unmatched. Germline V gives CDR1 DFQATT, CDR2 SNEGSKA (reference sequence). This CDR3 has 15 residues. CDR3 in amino acids: CSARGATSVSNEQFF. For the CDR3, the DNA is TGCAGTGCTAGAGGCGCGACTAGCGTTTCTAATGAGCAGTTCTTC.

The rearrangement joins TRBV10-3 to TRBJ2-7; D perhaps matches TRBD2 (6 bases). The V gene lost 3 bases and the J gene lost 1 base, with 10 bases spanning the gap. The germline gives CDR1 ENHRY, CDR2 SYGVKD. The CDR3 covers 14 residues. CDR3 sequence (DNA): TGTGCCATCAGTGATGGAGGGATATCCTACGAGCAGTACTTC. This translates into CAISDGGISYEQYF.

This clonotype was counted at least ten times. CDR3 amino acids: CASSLKAVYPSSYNSPLHF. CDR3 sequence (DNA): TGTGCCAGCAGCTTAAAAGCGGTTTACCCTAGCTCCTATAATTCACCCCTCCACTTT. The rearrangement links TRBV7-2 to TRBJ1-6; D unclear. Germline V gene lookup returns CDR1 SGHTA and CDR2 FQGNSA. This CDR3 is 19 amino acids long. Trimming left V 2 bases short and J 0 bases short, with 17 bases between.

This clonotype was seen more than once but under ten times. The rearrangement links TRBV19 to TRBJ1-5; perhaps TRBD1 as D (5 bases). The germline V and J ends were trimmed by 2 bases and 2 bases, with 10 bases remaining between them. Per the germline V gene, CDR1 is LNHDA and CDR2 is SQIVND (reference sequence). CDR3 size: 15 residues. The CDR3 DNA reads as TGTGCCAGTAGTATAACAGGCGGTGGCAATCAGCCCCAGCATTTT. Residues: CASSITGGGNQPQHF.

This clonotype showed up just a few times. This chain connects TRBV5-1 to TRBJ1-2; D might be TRBD1 (6 bases). CDR3 length equals 14 residues. Looked up from germline, CDR1 is SGHRS and CDR2 is YFSETQ. Between the trimmed V and J ends, which lost 4 bases and 2 bases, there was a span of 12 bases. The DNA of the CDR3 is TGCGCCAGCAGCGCCACAGGGTTGAACTATGGCTACACCTTC. Translation: CASSATGLNYGYTF.

The gene calls are TRBV4-2 and TRBJ2-7; D unresolved. Germline assignment: CDR1 LGHNA and CDR2 YNFKEQ. The ends were cut back, 0 bases at V and 0 bases at J, with 15 bases in the middle. The CDR3 is 17 residues long. CDR3 bases: TGTGCCAGCAGCCAAGATTTCGGAGTGAACTTCTCCTACGAGCAGTACTTC. This sequence encodes CASSQDFGVNFSYEQYF.

The chain carries TRBV6-1 and TRBJ2-7, with TRBD1 matching 7 bases. CDR1 and CDR2 from the germline V gene are MNHNS and SASEGT. V was clipped by 6 bases and J by 4 bases; unmatched bases: 12. CDR3 size: 15 residues. In DNA form, the CDR3 reads TGTGCCAGCAGGCCGCCCGGACAGGCGCTATACGAGCAGTACTTC. Translating gives CASRPPGQALYEQYF.